The source of this T cell receptor (beta chain) is a study of blood T cell repertoires in COVID-19. At the level of the study: T cells, B-cell-depleted T cells, or PBMCs supplied cDNA or gDNA.

Sequencing used immunoSEQ multiplex PCR; TCRdb keeps in-frame clones, though not all of them. The table records about 310,000 clones, roughly 85% of them present only once. Study members were between roughly 18 and 100 years old and lived in 20 to 25 US regions. The receptor's source is a man aged 30 to 39 who had recovered from COVID-19. Sequenced input: PBMCs or T cells enriched from blood (not recorded which).

CDR3 region: CASSLRGAGETQYF. In DNA, the CDR3 is TGTGCCAGCAGCTTACGCGGGGCGGGAGAGACCCAGTACTTC. This chain links TRBV5-4 with TRBJ2-5; D is possibly TRBD2 (6 bases). This CDR3 has 14 amino acids. The germline CDR1 and CDR2 sequences are SGHNT and YYREEE (reference sequence). Between the trimmed V and J ends, which lost 2 bases and 4 bases, there was a span of 12 bases.